The clone carrying this TCR beta chain was counted between two and nine times. Antigen: not known. Naive CD8 cells were CD45RO-negative, positively selected for CCR7, excluding terminally differentiated effector memory CD45RA+ cells. Germline values: CDR1 SGDLS, CDR2 YYNGEE. The V end lost 4 bases, the J end lost 5 bases, and 10 bases lay between the germline ends. The CDR3 extends over 13 amino acids. This record comes from a study of shared clonotypes between healthy human individuals. Authors' analysis steps: ImmunoSEQ yielded junction-only sequences lacking quality scores, so filtering differed. The repertoire was sequenced with immunoSEQ multiplex PCR; TCRdb's copy has only in-frame clones and lacks some. D and trimming were read from the DNA, whereas the V and J calls and clone size are those reported in that table. The data hold roughly 2.1 million clones, with about 92% observed a single time.

Study-wide findings and caveats: Relative to memory subsets, naive subsets generally showed larger estimated richness.

Material for sequencing was naive CD8+ T cells from PBMCs. The chain uses TRBV9 and TRBJ2-1; D is perhaps TRBD1 (5 bases). The clonotype was recovered from a young man in good health. Some clones in this sample may be carry-over from other donors' samples. This CDR3 reads CASSTPRDNEQFF. In nucleotides, the CDR3 is TGTGCCAGCAGCACCCCCAGGGACAATGAGCAGTTCTTC. The full variable domain, with the rest looked up from reference TRBV9 and TRBJ2-1, is DSGVTQTPKHLITATGQRVTLRCSPRSGDLSVYWYQQSLDQGLQFLIQYYNGEERAKGNILERFSAQQFPDLHSELNLSSLELGDSALYFCASSTPRDNEQFFGPGTRLTVL.